This is a list of T cell receptor beta chains from one sample in a study of technical replicates of blood from a few donors. Profiled with immunoSEQ multiplex PCR; TCRdb holds only in-frame clones, not every one. Of over 90,000 clones in the sample, roughly 96% are singletons; the top ten hold less than 0.45%. Sequences were obtained from T cells isolated from PBMCs. Source of these receptors: a human donor in good health. The CDR3 runs from the conserved cysteine through the conserved F or W.

v_call cdr3_aa
TRBV5-1 CASSLGQGANGDTQYF
TRBV15 CATSRGRMRGDNEQFF
TRBV9 CASSVDGGRHEQYF
TRBV7-8 CASSPRPDSSSYNEQFF
TRBV6-6 CASILSGGISNQPQHF
TRBV19 CASKTGANGDTIYF
TRBV21-1 CASSLHLTSYEQYF
TRBV28 CASSYRGGGYTF
TRBV5-1 CASSLVQETQYF
TRBV9 CASSVGGLEAFF
TRBV18 CASSSSADQPQHF
TRBV28 CASSTGQGGNQPQHF
TRBV30 CAWSVTPAGGPLGQETQYF
TRBV7-2 CASSVDRNYGYTF
TRBV28 CASSLIGRELYEQYF